The source of this TCR beta chain is a study of T cells after yellow fever vaccination. Study-wide findings and caveats: Contaminating bulk clonotypes could be abundant in FACS-sorted repertoires. The CD4 and CD8 compartments had a small share of their clonotypes in common.

TCRdb independently ran MiXCR on the 5' RACE reads; one entry per CDR3 protein. Of 240,000 or so distinct CDR3 sequences in the sample, 6.9% were seen once. This clonotype appeared once. What it recognizes is unknown. This TCR derives from a man aged 25-45 years who received the YFV17D yellow fever vaccine. The material sequenced was CD4+ T cells sorted from PBMCs, taken 15 days after the yellow fever booster vaccination.

The CDR3, as DNA: TGCAGTGCTGGACTCTCGACAGCGACAGATACGCAGTATTTT. Translating gives CSAGLSTATDTQYF. The rearrangement uses TRBV20-1 and TRBJ2-3; either TRBD1 or TRBD2 may supply D (5 bases each). Deletions cut 5 bases from V and 3 bases from J, with 15 bases between. The CDR3 runs 14 residues. Germline lookup yields CDR1 DFQATT and CDR2 SNEGSKA (reference sequence).